The entry below gives a single TCR beta chain sequence along with its context. The data were produced by immunoSEQ multiplex PCR, yet TCRdb's version contains in-frame clones alone and is incomplete. The sample yields some 180,000 clones, 79% seen once. This record comes from a study of blood T cell repertoires in COVID-19. Study background: T cells, B-cell-depleted T cells, or PBMCs provided the cDNA or gDNA that served as material.

Enrolled during active infection, Seattle patients were then followed longitudinally. V lost 4 bases, J lost 2 bases, and 6 bases stayed unmatched. Germline CDR1 is SGHRS and CDR2 is YFSETQ. The CDR3 sequence is 15 residues long. This chain uses TRBV5-1 with TRBJ2-3, with 8 nucleotides matching TRBD2. The sequencing sample was made of peripheral blood. This TCR came from a woman aged 40 to 55 with COVID-19, enrolled during active disease. The CDR3 sequence: CASSVQLAATDTQYF. CDR3 bases: TGCGCCAGCAGCGTTCAACTAGCGGCCACAGATACGCAGTATTTT.